This T cell receptor beta chain came from a study of Ad26.COV2.S vaccination and SARS-CoV-2 variants. Across the study: Once or twice, 56 days apart, Ad26.COV2.S was delivered intramuscularly. Notes on the study in general: Post-vaccination breadth of spike-specific CD8+ and CD4+ T cell responses was reportedly substantial.

The repertoire was sequenced with immunoSEQ multiplex PCR; TCRdb's copy has only in-frame clones and lacks some. The table includes hundreds of thousands of clones, roughly nine tenths detected once. The sample's treatment: roughly 18 received Ad26.COV2.S at low or high dose, single or two shots; several received placebo; per-sample allocation not given. It was on day 63 after the first vaccine or placebo injection that samples were taken. An adult aged 18-55 years in Boston served as the donor. CDR1 and CDR2 from the germline V gene are SGHRS and YFSETQ. The CDR3 has 15 residues. Trimming removed 0 bases from V and 0 bases from J, with 7 bases in between. To note about this clone: What it binds is unknown.

The chain has TRBV5-1 and TRBJ1-3; D not certain. The sample consisted of peripheral blood, taken in a trial of Ad26.COV2.S vaccine versus placebo. The sequence came from a person aged 18 to 59 who received the Ad26.COV2.S COVID-19 vaccine or a placebo. As DNA, the CDR3 is TGCGCCAGCAGCTTGGAGCCCAACTCTGGAAACACCATATATTTT. Translation gives CASSLEPNSGNTIYF. Complete variable domain (other parts from reference TRBV5-1 and TRBJ1-3): KAGVTQTPRYLIKTRGQQVTLSCSPISGHRSVSWYQQTPGQGLQFLFEYFSETQRNKGNFPGRFSGRQFSNSRSEMNVSTLELGDSALYLCASSLEPNSGNTIYFGEGSWLTVV.